Listed below are T cell receptor beta chains from one sample, sequenced in a study of blood T cell repertoires in COVID-19. Method: immunoSEQ multiplex PCR; TCRdb's copy keeps in-frame clones and lacks some. Among some 270,000 clones listed, approximately 85% were seen once. Sample: PBMCs or T cells enriched from blood (not recorded which). The receptors here all came from a woman aged 50 to 60 who had been exposed to COVID-19. Each CDR3 is given with its conserved first and last residue. A D gene is named only where the DNA matches it firmly. Clone sizes are given selectively: once, few, many, or a class where the clone is expanded.

clone_size	v_call	d_call	j_call	cdr3_nt	cdr3_aa
NA	TRBV7-2	TRBD1	TRBJ1-6	TGTGCCAGCAGCTTAGTCGGGGGACAGAGCTCCTATAATTCACCCCTCCACTTT	CASSLVGGQSSYNSPLHF
NA	TRBV5-1	NA	TRBJ1-1	TGCGCCAGCACTACGGGGGGTACCACTGAAGCTTTCTTT	CASTTGGTTEAFF
NA	TRBV10-1	TRBD2	TRBJ2-2	TGCGCCAGCAGTGCCTCTAGCGGGAGGAACACCGGGGAGCTGTTTTTT	CASSASSGRNTGELFF
NA	TRBV5-1	TRBD2	TRBJ2-5	TGCGCCAGCTTCAAGGCGGGGGGCTTTCAAGAGACCCAGTACTTC	CASFKAGGFQETQYF
NA	TRBV28	NA	TRBJ1-1	TGTGCCAGCAGTGCATACAGGGCGAAGAACACTGAAGCTTTCTTT	CASSAYRAKNTEAFF
few	TRBV6-1	NA	TRBJ2-4	TGTGCCAGCAGTGAAAACAGGGTGGTGAACATTCAGTACTTC	CASSENRVVNIQYF
once	TRBV7-2	NA	TRBJ1-4	TGTGCCAGCGGCATAGATCCGGGAACAACTAATGAAAAACTGTTTTTT	CASGIDPGTTNEKLFF
NA	TRBV5-1	NA	TRBJ1-1	TGCGCCAGCAGCCCCCAATTACAGACTGAAGCTTTCTTT	CASSPQLQTEAFF
NA	TRBV15	NA	TRBJ1-1	TGTGCCACCAGCCCAGTGGTAAACACTGAAGCTTTCTTT	CATSPVVNTEAFF
NA	TRBV5-1	NA	TRBJ1-2	TGCGCCAGCAGCCCCCAGGTTGACTATGGCTACACCTTC	CASSPQVDYGYTF
once	TRBV6-6	NA	TRBJ1-4	TGTGCCAGCAGTTATTTGGACAGAGAAAAACTGTTTTTT	CASSYLDREKLFF
NA	TRBV5-1	TRBD1	TRBJ1-6	TGCGCCAGCAGCTCGACAGGGGTGATGAATTCACCCCTCCACTTT	CASSSTGVMNSPLHF
NA	TRBV7-9	TRBD1	TRBJ1-6	TGTGCCAGCAGCCCGGCTCAGGGGGCTCTTTCACCCCTCCACTTT	CASSPAQGALSPLHF
NA	TRBV7-2	NA	TRBJ1-2	TGTGCCAGCAGCCCCATTACAGCACTCTATGGCTACACCTTC	CASSPITALYGYTF
few	TRBV25-1	NA	TRBJ1-5	TGTGCCAGCAGTGAATCGGACTACCATCAGCCCCAGCATTTT	CASSESDYHQPQHF
NA	TRBV2	NA	TRBJ2-7	TGTGCCAGCAGTGAAGGGACTCCCGAGGAGCAGTACTTC	CASSEGTPEEQYF
NA	TRBV30	NA	TRBJ2-3	TGTGCCTGGAGTGTCGGGGGTTCCCAGTATTTT	CAWSVGGSQYF
once	TRBV5-5	NA	TRBJ1-4	TGTGCCAGCAGCTTGGACGTAGGGAGGGAGAAACTGTTTTTT	CASSLDVGREKLFF
NA	TRBV24-1	NA	TRBJ1-3	TGTGCCACCAGTGGAGGATCTGGAAACACCATATATTTT	CATSGGSGNTIYF
NA	TRBV29-1	TRBD1	TRBJ2-7	TGCAGCGTTGCCCGGCAGGGGGCCAAGGGCGAGCAGTACTTC	CSVARQGAKGEQYF
NA	TRBV3-1/TRBV3-2	TRBD1	TRBJ2-1	TGTGCCAGCAGCCTAACAGGGGAGTCGGACAATGAGCAGTTCTTC	CASSLTGESDNEQFF
NA	TRBV28	NA	TRBJ1-4	TGTGCCAGCAGTCAGGCGGGGGCAACTAATGAAAAACTGTTTTTT	CASSQAGATNEKLFF
few	TRBV5-1	TRBD1	TRBJ2-3	TGCGCCAGCAGCCATATAGGACAGGACACAGATACGCAGTATTTT	CASSHIGQDTDTQYF
few	TRBV24-1	TRBD2	TRBJ2-5	TGTGCCACCAGCCGACTAGCGGGGGGTCCAGAGACCCAGTACTTC	CATSRLAGGPETQYF
NA	TRBV9	NA	TRBJ1-6	TGTGCCAGCAGCGTACAAGACACGTCCTATAATTCACCCCTCCACTTT	CASSVQDTSYNSPLHF
NA	TRBV9	TRBD2	TRBJ2-5	TGTGCCAGCAGCGTAGCAGGTAGCGGGGGAGAGACCCAGTACTTC	CASSVAGSGGETQYF
NA	TRBV6-5	NA	TRBJ1-2	TGTGCCAGCAGTTACTCGGGCCGGGAGCAGGATGGCTACACCTTC	CASSYSGREQDGYTF
NA	TRBV28	NA	TRBJ1-1	TGTGCCAGCAGTCTATTTAATGGACTGTCGGGTGGCACTGAAGCTTTCTTT	CASSLFNGLSGGTEAFF
NA	TRBV27	TRBD1	TRBJ1-2	TGTGCCAGCAGCCGGGACAGGTTAGACGGCTACACCTTC	CASSRDRLDGYTF
NA	TRBV10-3	NA	TRBJ2-2	TGTGCCATCAGTGAGTCGGCGGGGCAAGGGGAGCTGTTTTTT	CAISESAGQGELFF
NA	TRBV6-2/TRBV6-3	TRBD1	TRBJ2-7	TGTGCCAGCAGTTACTCGGATTACAGGGGGAAGTACGAGCAGTACTTC	CASSYSDYRGKYEQYF
NA	TRBV10-3	TRBD1	TRBJ2-4	TGTGCCATCAGTGAGTCGCAGGGGGCGGCGGTAGGTGAAAACATTCAGTACTTC	CAISESQGAAVGENIQYF
NA	TRBV7-9	TRBD1	TRBJ1-1	TGTGCCAGCAGCCGTGAGGGACAGACCACTGAAGCTTTCTTT	CASSREGQTTEAFF
NA	TRBV6-1	NA	TRBJ2-7	TGTGCCAGCAGTGAAATCTGGGAGAGCAACTACGAGCAGTACTTC	CASSEIWESNYEQYF
NA	TRBV7-9	NA	TRBJ1-3	TGTGCCAGCAGCTTAGGTTACGGAGAAGACACCATATATTTT	CASSLGYGEDTIYF
NA	TRBV9	TRBD2	TRBJ2-3	TGTGCCAGCAGCTTCGGGGGGGCCAGGACAGATACGCAGTATTTT	CASSFGGARTDTQYF
NA	TRBV2	NA	TRBJ1-4	TGTGCCAGCAGTGAGGGGGGAAGTAATGAAAAACTGTTTTTT	CASSEGGSNEKLFF
NA	TRBV7-2	TRBD1	TRBJ1-2	TGTGCCAGCAGCTTACCTCCTGGACAGGGTTTGTCCTTC	CASSLPPGQGLSF
few	TRBV5-1	NA	TRBJ1-1	TGCGCCAGCAGCTCAGGGTTCAGGGTGAACACTGAAGCTTTCTTT	CASSSGFRVNTEAFF
NA	TRBV5-1	NA	TRBJ1-2	TGCGCCAGCAGCCCGGACACGTATGGCTACACCTTC	CASSPDTYGYTF
NA	TRBV30	TRBD2	TRBJ2-3	TGTGCCTACCAACTAGCGGGGGGCACAGATACGCAGTATTTT	CAYQLAGGTDTQYF
NA	TRBV5-1	NA	TRBJ2-1	TGCGCCAGCAGCTTGGACCCCCGCGACAGACCCTACAATGAGCAGTTCTTC	CASSLDPRDRPYNEQFF
NA	TRBV12-3/TRBV12-4	NA	TRBJ1-4	TGTGCCAGCAGTTTTAGTTATAATGAAAAACTGTTTTTT	CASSFSYNEKLFF
NA	TRBV10-3	NA	TRBJ1-2	TGTGCCATCAGTGACCTCCAACGGAGTGGCTACACCTTC	CAISDLQRSGYTF
NA	TRBV19	TRBD1	TRBJ1-2	TGTGCCAGTAGTATCACAGGGGAAAACTATGGCTACACCTTC	CASSITGENYGYTF
NA	TRBV30	TRBD1	TRBJ1-2	TGTGCCTGGAGTGTAGGGGGACAGGGCCCATGGGGCTACACCTTC	CAWSVGGQGPWGYTF
NA	TRBV5-4	NA	TRBJ2-5	TGTGCCAGCAGCTTGAGGGGGGGGCAACAAGAGACCCAGTACTTC	CASSLRGGQQETQYF
NA	TRBV15	TRBD1	TRBJ1-6	TGTGCCACCAGCAGAGCCGACAGGGGCTTTTGGAATTCACCCCTCCACTTT	CATSRADRGFWNSPLHF
many	TRBV10-3	NA	TRBJ1-6	TGTGCCATCAGTGAGGTGAGGAATTCACCCCTCCACTTT	CAISEVRNSPLHF
NA	TRBV28	NA	TRBJ2-3	TGTGCCAGCGGTAGTTTGAGATCGACGCAGTATTTT	CASGSLRSTQYF
NA	TRBV25-1	NA	TRBJ1-2	TGTGCCAGCAGTGAATCTAGAGGCTACACCTTC	CASSESRGYTF
NA	TRBV5-1	NA	TRBJ1-1	TGCGCCAGCAGCTTAGCGGGTTCGAACACTGAAGCTTTCTTT	CASSLAGSNTEAFF
NA	TRBV25-1	TRBD2	TRBJ2-7	TGTGCCAGCAGTGAGGGGGGGGGTCGGTTTGGCGAGCAGTACTTC	CASSEGGGRFGEQYF
NA	TRBV6-6	NA	TRBJ2-7	TGTGCCAGCAGCTGGGACTCCGCCTACGAGCAGTACTTC	CASSWDSAYEQYF
NA	TRBV30	NA	TRBJ2-5	TGTGCCTGCTGGAAACGCGGAGGGCAAGAGACCCAGTACTTC	CACWKRGGQETQYF